This T cell receptor beta chain was sequenced during a study of technical replicates of blood from several donors. Trimming left V 0 bases short and J 0 bases short, with 10 bases between. CDR1 and CDR2 (germline): SGHRS, YFSETQ. The length of the CDR3 is 16 residues. The protocol was immunoSEQ multiplex PCR, while the TCRdb copy is restricted to in-frame clones and leaves out a portion. The sample yields over 55,000 clones, approximately 97% seen once. The specimen sequenced was T cells isolated from PBMCs. The chain joins TRBV5-1 to TRBJ2-1, with D maybe TRBD2 (6 bases). This TCR derives from a human donor in good health. CDR3 sequence reads: CASSLAGLSSYNEQFF. DNA for the CDR3: TGCGCCAGCAGCTTGGCGGGACTCAGCTCCTACAATGAGCAGTTCTTC.